Shown below are 2 T cell receptor beta chains from a single sample sequenced in a study of blood T cells in healthy people across ages. A second PCR, run for about 6 to 11 cycles, used a sample-barcoded 5' primer plus a J-beta primer mix. TCRdb redid the calling of the 5' RACE reads with MiXCR, one entry per CDR3 protein. Among 500,000 to 650,000 distinct CDR3 sequences listed, around 27% were seen once. This sample also appeared in a second study, on T cells of mothers and their children.

The sequenced sample was blood. These receptor sequences come from a boy aged 2 to 9 in good health.

The chain employs TRBV6-2 or TRBV6-3 and TRBJ2-5, with D unresolved. The DNA end lines up better with TRBJ2-7; the J call may be wrong. Per germline, CDR1 MNHEY and CDR2 SVGEGT. CDR3 length: 14 amino acids. In nucleotides, the CDR3 is TGTGCCAGCAGTTACTCGGCCCCGACCATCGAGCAGTACTTC. Its protein product is CASSYSAPTIEQYF.

This clonotype turned up a few times. J is TRBJ2-5 and V is TRBV4-3, with 7 bases aligning to TRBD2. Germline loops: CDR1 LGHNA, CDR2 YSLEER. With V trimmed by 4 bases and J by 7 bases, 12 bases remained unmatched. The length of the CDR3 is 15 residues. The CDR3 loop reads CASSPEVAGRGTQYF. In DNA, the CDR3 is TGCGCCAGCAGCCCAGAGGTAGCGGGTAGAGGGACCCAGTACTTC.